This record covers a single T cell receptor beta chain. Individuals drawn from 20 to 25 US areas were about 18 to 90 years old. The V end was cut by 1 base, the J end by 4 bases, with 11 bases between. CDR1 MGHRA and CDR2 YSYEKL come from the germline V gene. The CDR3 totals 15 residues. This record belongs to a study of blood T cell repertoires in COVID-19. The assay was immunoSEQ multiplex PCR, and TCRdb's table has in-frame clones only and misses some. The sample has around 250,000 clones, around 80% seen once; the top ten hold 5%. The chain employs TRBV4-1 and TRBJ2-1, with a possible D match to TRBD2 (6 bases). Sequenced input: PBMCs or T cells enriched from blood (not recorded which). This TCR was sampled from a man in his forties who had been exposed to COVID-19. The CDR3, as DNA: TGCGCCAGCAGCCAAGGTGTTAGCGGTTACAATGAGCAGTTCTTC. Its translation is CASSQGVSGYNEQFF.